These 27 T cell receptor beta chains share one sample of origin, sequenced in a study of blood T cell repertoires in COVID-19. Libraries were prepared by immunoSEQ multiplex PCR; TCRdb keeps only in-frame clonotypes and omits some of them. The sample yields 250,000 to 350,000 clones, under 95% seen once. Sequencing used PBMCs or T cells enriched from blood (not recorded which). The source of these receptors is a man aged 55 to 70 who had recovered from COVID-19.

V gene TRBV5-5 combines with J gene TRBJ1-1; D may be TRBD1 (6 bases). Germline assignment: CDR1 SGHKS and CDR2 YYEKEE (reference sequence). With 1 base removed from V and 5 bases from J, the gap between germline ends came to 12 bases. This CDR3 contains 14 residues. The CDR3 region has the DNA TGTGCCAGCAGCTTGTTACAGGGTATAACTGAAGCTTTCTTT. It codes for CASSLLQGITEAFF.

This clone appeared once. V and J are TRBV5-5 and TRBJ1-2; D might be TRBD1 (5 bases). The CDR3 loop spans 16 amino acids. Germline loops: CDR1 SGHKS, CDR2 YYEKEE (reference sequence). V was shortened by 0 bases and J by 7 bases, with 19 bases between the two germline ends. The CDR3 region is CASSLVPGPKRVGYTF. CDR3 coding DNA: TGTGCCAGCAGCTTGGTACCAGGGCCGAAGCGCGTTGGCTACACCTTC.

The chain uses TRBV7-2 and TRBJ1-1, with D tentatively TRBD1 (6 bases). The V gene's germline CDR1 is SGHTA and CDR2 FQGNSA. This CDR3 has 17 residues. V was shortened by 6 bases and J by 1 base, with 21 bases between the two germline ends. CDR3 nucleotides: TGTGCCAGCAGTCACGGACAGAACCGAGTTACGAACACTGAAGCTTTCTTT. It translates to CASSHGQNRVTNTEAFF. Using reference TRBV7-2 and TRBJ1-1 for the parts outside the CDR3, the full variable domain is GAGVSQSPSNKVTEKGKDVELRCDPISGHTALYWYRQSLGQGLEFLIYFQGNSAPDKSGLPSDRFSAERTGGSVSTLTIQRTQQEDSAVYLCASSHGQNRVTNTEAFFGQGTRLTVV.

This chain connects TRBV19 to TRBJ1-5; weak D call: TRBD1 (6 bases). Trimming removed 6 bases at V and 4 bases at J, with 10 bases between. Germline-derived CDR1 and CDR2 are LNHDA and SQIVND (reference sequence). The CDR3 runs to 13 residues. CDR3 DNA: TGTGCCAGTAGCAACAGGGAAAATCAGCCCCAGCATTTT. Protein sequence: CASSNRENQPQHF.

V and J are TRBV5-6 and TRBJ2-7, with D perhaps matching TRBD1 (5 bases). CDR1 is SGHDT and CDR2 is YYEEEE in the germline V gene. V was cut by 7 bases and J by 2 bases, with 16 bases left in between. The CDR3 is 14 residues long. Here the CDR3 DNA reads TGTGCCAGCTGTTTCTGGGGCTTTACCTACGAGCAGTACTTC. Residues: CASCFWGFTYEQYF.

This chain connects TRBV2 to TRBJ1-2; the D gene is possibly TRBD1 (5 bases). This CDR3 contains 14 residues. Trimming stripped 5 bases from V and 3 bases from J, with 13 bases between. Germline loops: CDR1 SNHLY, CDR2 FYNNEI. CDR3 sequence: CASSTTGQHYGYTF. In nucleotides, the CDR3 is TGTGCCAGCAGTACCACAGGTCAGCACTATGGCTACACCTTC.

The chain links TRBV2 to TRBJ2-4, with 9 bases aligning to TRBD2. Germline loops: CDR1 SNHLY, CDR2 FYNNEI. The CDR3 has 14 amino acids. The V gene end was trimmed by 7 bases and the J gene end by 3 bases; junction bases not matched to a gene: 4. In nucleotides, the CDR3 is TGTGCCAGCATCGCGGGGGGGGACAAAAACATTCAGTACTTC. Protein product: CASIAGGDKNIQYF.

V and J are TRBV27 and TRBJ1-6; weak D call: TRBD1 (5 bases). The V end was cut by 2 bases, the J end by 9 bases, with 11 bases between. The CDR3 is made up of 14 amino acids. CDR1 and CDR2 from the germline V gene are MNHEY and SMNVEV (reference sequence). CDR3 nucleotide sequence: TGTGCCAGCAGTTTAAAGGGGTTCGGTTCACCCCTCCACTTT. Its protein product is CASSLKGFGSPLHF.

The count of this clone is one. The CDR3 nucleotides read TGTGCCAGCAATCCACGGGGCTACGAGCAGTACTTC. Protein: CASNPRGYEQYF. The J gene is TRBJ2-7, the V gene TRBV2, with D possibly being TRBD2 (5 bases). Germline V gene data show CDR1 as SNHLY and CDR2 as FYNNEI. The germline V and J ends were trimmed by 7 bases and 3 bases, with 10 bases remaining between them. This CDR3 contains 12 residues.

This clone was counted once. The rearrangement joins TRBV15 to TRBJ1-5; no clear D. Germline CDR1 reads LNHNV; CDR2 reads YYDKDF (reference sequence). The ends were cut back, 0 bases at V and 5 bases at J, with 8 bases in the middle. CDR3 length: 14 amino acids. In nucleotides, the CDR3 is TGTGCCACCAGCAGAGATAACGGGGATCAGCCCCAGCATTTT. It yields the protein CATSRDNGDQPQHF.

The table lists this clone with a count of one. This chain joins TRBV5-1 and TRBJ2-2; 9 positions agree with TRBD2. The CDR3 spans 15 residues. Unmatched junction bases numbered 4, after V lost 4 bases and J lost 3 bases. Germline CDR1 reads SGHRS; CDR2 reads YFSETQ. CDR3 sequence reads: CASSAGGGDTGELFF. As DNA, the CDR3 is TGCGCCAGCAGCGCGGGAGGGGGCGACACCGGGGAGCTGTTTTTT.

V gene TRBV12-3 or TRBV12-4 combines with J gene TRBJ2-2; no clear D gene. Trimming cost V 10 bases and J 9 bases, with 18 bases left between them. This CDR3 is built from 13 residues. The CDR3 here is CATTIVSARELFF. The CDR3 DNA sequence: TGTGCCACTACCATAGTTTCCGCCCGGGAGCTGTTTTTT.

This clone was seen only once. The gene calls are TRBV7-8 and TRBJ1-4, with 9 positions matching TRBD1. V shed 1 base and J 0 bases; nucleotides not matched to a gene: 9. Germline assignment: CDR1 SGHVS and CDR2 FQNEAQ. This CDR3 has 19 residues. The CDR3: CASSLVSGTGRTTNEKLFF. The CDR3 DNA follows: TGTGCCAGCAGCTTAGTGAGCGGGACAGGGCGGACAACTAATGAAAAACTGTTTTTT.

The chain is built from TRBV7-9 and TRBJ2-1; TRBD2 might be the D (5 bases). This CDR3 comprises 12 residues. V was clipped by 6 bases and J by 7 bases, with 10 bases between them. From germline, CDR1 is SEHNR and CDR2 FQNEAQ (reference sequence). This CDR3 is CASSPLANEQFF. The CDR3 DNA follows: TGTGCCAGCAGTCCCCTAGCAAATGAGCAGTTCTTC. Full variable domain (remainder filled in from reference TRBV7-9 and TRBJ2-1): DTGVSQNPRHKITKRGQNVTFRCDPISEHNRLYWYRQTLGQGPEFLTYFQNEAQLEKSRLLSDRFSAERPKGSFSTLEIQRTEQGDSAMYLCASSPLANEQFFGPGTRLTVL.

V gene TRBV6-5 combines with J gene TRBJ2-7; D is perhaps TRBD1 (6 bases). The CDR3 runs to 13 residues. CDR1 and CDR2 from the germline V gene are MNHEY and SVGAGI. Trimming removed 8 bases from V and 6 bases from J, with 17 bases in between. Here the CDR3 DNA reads TGTGCCAGCCGGCAGGGGTCCCGCGTCGAGCAGTACTTC. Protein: CASRQGSRVEQYF.

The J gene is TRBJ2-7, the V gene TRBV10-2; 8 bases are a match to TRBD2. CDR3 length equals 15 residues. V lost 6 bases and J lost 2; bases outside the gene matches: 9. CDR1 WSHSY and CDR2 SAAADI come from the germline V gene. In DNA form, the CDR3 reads TGCGCCAGCAGAGAAGCGGGAGTTCGTCCCTACGAGCAGTACTTC. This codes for CASREAGVRPYEQYF.

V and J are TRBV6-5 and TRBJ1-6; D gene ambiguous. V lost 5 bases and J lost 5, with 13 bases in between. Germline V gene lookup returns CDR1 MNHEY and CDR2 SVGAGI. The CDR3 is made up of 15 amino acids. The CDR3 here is CASSTRAENNSPLHF. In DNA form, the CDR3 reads TGTGCCAGCAGTACTAGGGCAGAAAATAATTCACCCCTCCACTTT.

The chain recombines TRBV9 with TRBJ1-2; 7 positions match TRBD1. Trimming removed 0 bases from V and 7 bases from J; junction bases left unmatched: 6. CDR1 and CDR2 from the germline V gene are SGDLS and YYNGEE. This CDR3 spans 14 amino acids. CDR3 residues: CASSVGEGAVGYTF. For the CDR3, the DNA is TGTGCCAGCAGCGTAGGAGAGGGGGCGGTTGGCTACACCTTC.

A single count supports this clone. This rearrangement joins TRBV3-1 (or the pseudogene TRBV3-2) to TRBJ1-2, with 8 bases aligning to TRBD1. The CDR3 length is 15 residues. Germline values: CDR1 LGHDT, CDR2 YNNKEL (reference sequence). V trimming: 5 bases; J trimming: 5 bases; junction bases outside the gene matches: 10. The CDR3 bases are TGTGCCAGCAGCACCGCGACAGGGGAGGGATATGGCTACACCTTC. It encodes CASSTATGEGYGYTF.

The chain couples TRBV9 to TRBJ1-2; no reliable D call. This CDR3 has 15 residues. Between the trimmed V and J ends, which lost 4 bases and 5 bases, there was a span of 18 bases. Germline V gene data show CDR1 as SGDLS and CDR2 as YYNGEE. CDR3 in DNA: TGTGCCAGCAGCCAACCGGGCGGGGTAGGGTATGGCTACACCTTC. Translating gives CASSQPGGVGYGYTF.

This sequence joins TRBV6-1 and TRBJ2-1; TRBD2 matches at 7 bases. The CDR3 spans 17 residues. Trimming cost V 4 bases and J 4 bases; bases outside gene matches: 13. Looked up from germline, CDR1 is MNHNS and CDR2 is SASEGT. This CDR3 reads CASSVARSSGAYNEQFF. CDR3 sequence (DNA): TGTGCCAGCAGTGTTGCTCGATCGAGCGGGGCATACAATGAGCAGTTCTTC.

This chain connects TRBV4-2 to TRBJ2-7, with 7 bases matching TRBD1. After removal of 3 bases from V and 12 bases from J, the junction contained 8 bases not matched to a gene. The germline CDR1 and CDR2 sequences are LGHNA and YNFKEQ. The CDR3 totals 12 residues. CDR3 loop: CASSQVRDRVYF. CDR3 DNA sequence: TGTGCCAGCAGCCAGGTCCGGGACAGAGTGTACTTC.

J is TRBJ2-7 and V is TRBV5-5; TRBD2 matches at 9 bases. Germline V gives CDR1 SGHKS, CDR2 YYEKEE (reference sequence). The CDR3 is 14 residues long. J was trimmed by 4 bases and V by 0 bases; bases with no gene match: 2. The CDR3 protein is CASSLVAGEYEQYF. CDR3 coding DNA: TGTGCCAGCAGCTTGGTAGCGGGAGAGTACGAGCAGTACTTC.

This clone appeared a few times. In DNA, the CDR3 is TGCGCCAGCAGCCAAGGTCCAGGATCGTACTACGAGCAGTACTTC. Translated, it gives CASSQGPGSYYEQYF. This rearrangement joins TRBV4-1 to TRBJ2-7; no definite D call. Looked up from germline, CDR1 is MGHRA and CDR2 is YSYEKL. The CDR3 has 15 residues. The germline V and J ends were trimmed by 1 base and 3 bases, with 13 bases remaining between them.

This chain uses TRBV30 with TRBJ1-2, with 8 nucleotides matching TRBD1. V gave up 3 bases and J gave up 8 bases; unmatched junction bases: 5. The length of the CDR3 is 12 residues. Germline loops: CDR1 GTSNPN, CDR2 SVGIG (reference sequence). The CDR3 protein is CAWSGQGWGYTF. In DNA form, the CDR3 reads TGTGCCTGGAGCGGACAGGGTTGGGGCTACACCTTC.

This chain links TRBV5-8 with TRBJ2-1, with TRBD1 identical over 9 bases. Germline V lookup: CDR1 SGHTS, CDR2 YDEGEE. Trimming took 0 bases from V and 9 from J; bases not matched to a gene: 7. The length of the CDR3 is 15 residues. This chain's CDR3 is CASSLGQGGSSEQFF. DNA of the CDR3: TGTGCCAGCAGCTTGGGACAGGGGGGGTCTAGTGAGCAGTTCTTC.

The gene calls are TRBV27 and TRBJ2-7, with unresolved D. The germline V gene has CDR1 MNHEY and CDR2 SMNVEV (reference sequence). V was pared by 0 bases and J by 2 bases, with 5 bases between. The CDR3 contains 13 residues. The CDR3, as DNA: TGTGCCAGCAGTTTATCCACTACCTACGAGCAGTACTTC. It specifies CASSLSTTYEQYF.